The 17 T cell receptor beta chains reported below all come from one sample, sequenced in a study of cytomegalovirus exposure and HLA in healthy donors. PCR amplification relied on 60 Vbeta primers (plus 13 Jbeta primers). Sequencing used immunoSEQ multiplex PCR; TCRdb keeps in-frame clones, though not all of them. The repertoire includes about 220,000 clones, 76% of them detected once, and approximately 0.6% sits in the top ten. Sequenced: PBMCs. These receptors originate from a man in his late teens or twenties in good health and CMV-seronegative.

The V gene is TRBV29-1, the J gene TRBJ2-5; a weak D match, TRBD2 (5 bases). CDR1 and CDR2 (germline): SQVTM, ANQGSEA. Trimming took 0 bases from V and 1 from J, leaving 12 bases between them. This CDR3 has 15 residues. Here the CDR3 reads CSVEEGRGIQETQYF. The DNA for the CDR3 is TGCAGCGTTGAAGAAGGGAGAGGGATCCAAGAGACCCAGTACTTC.

This clone appeared a few times. The V call is TRBV7-9, the J call TRBJ1-5; D not certain. The V end lost 6 bases, the J end lost 1 base, and 10 bases lay between the germline ends. Per the germline V gene, CDR1 is SEHNR and CDR2 is FQNEAQ (reference sequence). This CDR3 comprises 14 residues. CDR3 protein: CASRSAGSNQPQHF. CDR3 nucleotide sequence: TGTGCCAGCAGATCAGCGGGCAGCAATCAGCCCCAGCATTTT.

The chain combines TRBV28 with TRBJ1-3; possible D gene TRBD1, 5 bases. V lost 8 bases and J lost 0, with 17 bases in between. The CDR3 length is 16 residues. Germline V CDR1 and CDR2: MDHEN, SYDVKM. The CDR3 DNA is TGTGCCAGCGCGGGGCAGGCTCTCCTCTCTGGAAACACCATATATTTT. It is translated as CASAGQALLSGNTIYF.

The gene calls are TRBV7-9 and TRBJ2-1; D might be TRBD1 (5 bases). The CDR3 spans 15 residues. V dropped 5 bases and J dropped 6 bases, with 17 bases sitting between them. CDR1 and CDR2 (germline): SEHNR, FQNEAQ (reference sequence). The CDR3 protein is CASSPWDPGINEQFF. The CDR3 DNA is TGTGCCAGCAGCCCCTGGGATCCAGGGATCAATGAGCAGTTCTTC.

J is TRBJ1-5 and V is TRBV7-2; 7 bases line up with TRBD1. Germline values: CDR1 SGHTA, CDR2 FQGNSA. This CDR3 contains 14 residues. V dropped 3 bases and J dropped 7; count of bases not matched to a gene: 6. For the CDR3, the DNA is TGTGCCAGCAGCTTTTCGGGACAGCGACAGCCCCAGCATTTT. Its translation is CASSFSGQRQPQHF.

The chain recombines TRBV2 with TRBJ1-5; no clear D. Germline V CDR1 and CDR2: SNHLY, FYNNEI. CDR3 length equals 14 residues. Trimming cost V 9 bases and J 4 bases, with 16 bases left between them. CDR3 sequence (DNA): TGTGCCAGTTCTATCCCAGAGGGTAATCAGCCCCAGCATTTT. Translated, it gives CASSIPEGNQPQHF.

The gene calls are TRBV30 and TRBJ1-1, with TRBD1 as a possible D gene (5 bases). CDR1 and CDR2 (germline): GTSNPN, SVGIG (reference sequence). The CDR3 runs 14 residues. Trimming removed 2 bases from V and 1 base from J, with 11 bases in between. This CDR3 is CAWSSGLPNTEAFF. The CDR3 nucleotides read TGTGCCTGGAGTTCGGGACTGCCGAACACTGAAGCTTTCTTT.

This clone was counted between two and nine times. The V call is TRBV28, the J call TRBJ1-4, with D possibly matching TRBD1 (5 bases). V was trimmed by 5 bases and J by 8 bases, leaving 15 bases between them. The CDR3 totals 14 residues. Looked up from germline, CDR1 is MDHEN and CDR2 is SYDVKM. CDR3 in amino acids: CASSPRARREKLFF. Here the CDR3 DNA reads TGTGCCAGCAGTCCCAGGGCGCGGAGAGAAAAACTGTTTTTT.

This clone was seen only once. This sequence joins TRBV27 and TRBJ2-7, with no clear D. The CDR3 totals 13 residues. Germline V gene sequence: CDR1 MNHEY, CDR2 SMNVEV (reference sequence). V lost 5 bases and J 1 base, leaving 9 bases between the germline ends. The CDR3 loop reads CASSISPSYEQYF. DNA for the CDR3: TGTGCCAGCAGTATCTCCCCGTCCTACGAGCAGTACTTC.

The rearrangement links TRBV2 to TRBJ2-1; no reliable D call. The CDR3 runs 13 residues. V shed 2 bases and J shed 6 bases, with 8 bases lying between them. Germline CDR1 SNHLY, CDR2 FYNNEI. CDR3 residues: CASSELRSNEQFF. CDR3 bases: TGTGCCAGCAGTGAATTGAGAAGCAATGAGCAGTTCTTC.

The gene calls are TRBV28 and TRBJ2-7, with D unclear. The ends were cut back, 5 bases at V and 2 bases at J, with 4 bases in the middle. Germline values: CDR1 MDHEN, CDR2 SYDVKM. This CDR3 contains 11 residues. CDR3 in amino acids: CASSRAYEQYF. CDR3 nucleotides: TGTGCCAGCAGTAGAGCCTACGAGCAGTACTTC.

This sequence joins TRBV5-4 and TRBJ2-3; D may be TRBD2 (5 bases). V lost 0 bases and J lost 0, with 8 bases in between. CDR3 length: 15 amino acids. The germline V gene encodes CDR1 SGHNT and CDR2 YYREEE (reference sequence). The CDR3 DNA reads as TGTGCCAGCAGCTTGGGTGGCGGGAGCACAGATACGCAGTATTTT. It translates to CASSLGGGSTDTQYF.

The chain joins TRBV5-4 to TRBJ2-7, with 7 bases lining up with TRBD2. The CDR3 spans 14 residues. The J segment lost 6 bases and the V segment lost 4 bases, leaving 10 bases of the junction unmatched. Germline V gives CDR1 SGHNT, CDR2 YYREEE (reference sequence). The CDR3 region is CASSRADGTTEQYF. The CDR3 region has the DNA TGTGCCAGCAGCCGTGCCGACGGGACTACCGAGCAGTACTTC.

The V and J genes are TRBV4-2 and TRBJ2-3, with a tentative D call TRBD2 (6 bases). Germline CDR1 reads LGHNA; CDR2 reads YNFKEQ. The CDR3 spans 16 residues. V dropped 0 bases and J dropped 1 base, with 11 bases sitting between them. The CDR3 spells CASSQDLGGGTDTQYF. CDR3 coding DNA: TGTGCCAGCAGCCAAGATCTCGGGGGAGGCACAGATACGCAGTATTTT.

The J gene is TRBJ2-2, the V gene TRBV7-3, with 8 positions matching TRBD1. Per germline, CDR1 SGHTA and CDR2 FQGTGA. The CDR3 runs 14 residues. V was pared by 4 bases and J by 4 bases, with 2 bases of the junction left unmatched. The CDR3 bases are TGTGCCAGCAGCTCCGGACAGGGCACCGGGGAGCTGTTTTTT. As protein: CASSSGQGTGELFF.

This chain connects TRBV14 to TRBJ1-2; the D gene is possibly TRBD1 (5 bases). The V end was cut by 4 bases, the J end by 4 bases, with 16 bases between. The germline gives CDR1 SGHDN, CDR2 FVKESK. The CDR3 runs 15 residues. DNA of the CDR3: TGTGCCAGCAGCCCTACAGGCCGCCCCCCCTATGGCTACACCTTC. Protein sequence: CASSPTGRPPYGYTF.

V usage is TRBV4-1 and J usage is TRBJ2-5, with 8 nucleotides matching TRBD2. CDR3 length equals 16 residues. Germline trimming cut 1 base from V and 4 bases from J; bases unmatched to any gene: 8. The germline V gene has CDR1 MGHRA and CDR2 YSYEKL. CDR3 residues: CASSQGPGGRIETQYF. The CDR3, as DNA: TGCGCCAGCAGCCAAGGCCCGGGAGGGCGGATAGAGACCCAGTACTTC.